The rows below give T cell receptor beta chains drawn from one sample of a study of cytotoxic CD8 clonotypes in ibrutinib-treated CLL. TCRdb's table, derived via immunoSEQ multiplex PCR, lists solely in-frame clones and lacks some. This table has roughly 150,000 clones, under 90% appearing once. The material was PBMCs, obtained after 24 months of ibrutinib treatment. These receptor sequences come from a human donor with chronic lymphocytic leukemia. CDR3s include the opening cysteine and the closing phenylalanine or tryptophan. The D gene is left open where the match is weak. Part of the rows lack a size; the others show once, few, many or a class for expanded clones.

clone size	V gene	D gene	CDR3 length	J gene	CDR3 protein	CDR3 DNA
.	TRBV6-5	TRBD1	15	TRBJ1-5	CASTPGTGSNQPQHF	TGTGCCAGCACCCCCGGGACAGGTAGCAATCAGCCCCAGCATTTT
.	TRBV7-2	.	15	TRBJ1-1	CASSLDYRANTEAFF	TGTGCCAGCAGCTTAGACTACAGGGCCAACACTGAAGCTTTCTTT
.	TRBV7-3	.	15	TRBJ2-3	CASSFSSGLGDTQYF	TGTGCCAGCAGCTTCTCCTCAGGGCTTGGGGATACGCAGTATTTT
.	TRBV5-1	TRBD1	16	TRBJ1-1	CASSYSRDSANTEAFF	TGCGCCAGCAGCTACTCCCGGGACAGCGCGAACACTGAAGCTTTCTTT
.	TRBV5-1	.	17	TRBJ2-7	CASSLALGIAGQYEQYF	TGCGCCAGCAGCTTGGCCCTAGGAATTGCAGGTCAGTACGAGCAGTACTTC
.	TRBV27	TRBD1	15	TRBJ2-2	CASSLKQGATGELFF	TGTGCCAGCAGTTTAAAGCAGGGGGCGACCGGGGAGCTGTTTTTT
.	TRBV9	.	14	TRBJ2-5	CASSGGQFQETQYF	TGTGCCAGCAGCGGAGGACAGTTCCAAGAGACCCAGTACTTC
.	TRBV6-6	.	14	TRBJ2-2	CASSPGTYTGELFF	TGTGCCAGCAGTCCAGGGACATACACCGGGGAGCTGTTTTTT
.	TRBV18	TRBD2	17	TRBJ2-2	CASSPMKREGPRGELFF	TGTGCCAGCTCACCAATGAAAAGGGAGGGCCCCCGCGGGGAGCTGTTTTTT
once	TRBV27	TRBD1	14	TRBJ2-3	CASRGTGGPDTQYF	TGTGCCAGCAGAGGGACAGGGGGTCCAGATACGCAGTATTTT
.	TRBV5-1	.	15	TRBJ2-2	CASRSRAEGAGELFF	TGCGCCAGCAGAAGTAGGGCAGAAGGCGCCGGGGAGCTGTTTTTT
.	TRBV9	TRBD1	15	TRBJ2-3	CASSGRQGGSNTQYF	TGTGCCAGCAGCGGCCGACAGGGTGGTTCCAATACGCAGTATTTT
.	TRBV12-5	.	15	TRBJ2-1	CASGGYPLAPNEQFF	TGTGCTAGTGGCGGATACCCTCTAGCGCCCAATGAGCAGTTCTTC
once	TRBV7-3	.	11	TRBJ1-1	CASSSYRAAFF	TGTGCCAGCAGCTCCTACAGGGCAGCTTTCTTT
.	TRBV18	.	14	TRBJ1-5	CASSPPQGYQPQHF	TGTGCCAGCTCACCACCCCAGGGATATCAGCCCCAGCATTTT
.	TRBV28	.	13	TRBJ1-2	CASSLSRRAGYTF	TGTGCCAGCAGTTTAAGTCGACGGGCTGGCTACACCTTC
.	TRBV11-2	TRBD2	16	TRBJ2-7	CASSPAGRGATYEQYF	TGTGCCAGCAGCCCCGCGGGGCGGGGGGCTACCTACGAGCAGTACTTC
.	TRBV5-5	.	16	TRBJ2-5	CASSLGGGQGQETQYF	TGTGCCAGCAGCTTGGGTGGGGGCCAAGGACAAGAGACCCAGTACTTC
.	TRBV5-1	.	13	TRBJ1-2	CASRFRGSYGYTF	TGCGCCAGCCGATTCAGGGGTAGCTATGGCTACACCTTC
.	TRBV2	TRBD1	16	TRBJ1-2	CASSRNRGGGEDGYTF	TGTGCCAGCAGCCGCAACAGGGGAGGTGGGGAGGATGGCTACACCTTC
.	TRBV7-2	TRBD2	17	TRBJ2-1	CASSNTGTSGISNEQFF	TGTGCCAGCAGCAATACCGGGACTAGCGGTATTAGCAATGAGCAGTTCTTC
.	TRBV10-1	.	15	TRBJ1-2	CASSATPRSFYGYTF	TGCGCCAGCAGTGCAACCCCCCGGTCTTTCTATGGCTACACCTTC
.	TRBV6-5	TRBD1	14	TRBJ1-1	CASPPGQSNTEAFF	TGTGCCAGCCCTCCGGGACAGTCGAACACTGAAGCTTTCTTT
.	TRBV2	.	16	TRBJ1-1	CASMAQGGRVNTEAFF	TGTGCCAGCATGGCCCAAGGGGGTCGGGTGAACACTGAAGCTTTCTTT
once	TRBV7-9	.	14	TRBJ2-7	CASSRPGVRNEQYF	TGTGCCAGCAGTCGCCCGGGAGTGAGGAACGAGCAGTACTTC
.	TRBV5-6	TRBD2	14	TRBJ2-1	CASSLAGGPPEQFF	TGTGCCAGCAGCCTAGCGGGAGGGCCGCCTGAGCAGTTCTTC
.	TRBV14	.	14	TRBJ1-2	CASSQKALNYGYTF	TGTGCCAGCAGCCAAAAGGCCTTAAACTATGGCTACACCTTC
.	TRBV30	TRBD1	12	TRBJ1-1	CAWHHRGTEAFF	TGTGCCTGGCATCACAGGGGCACTGAAGCTTTCTTT
.	TRBV27	.	13	TRBJ1-1	CASSPGLKLRAFF	TGTGCCAGCAGCCCAGGACTGAAACTTAGAGCTTTCTTT
few	TRBV27	.	15	TRBJ1-2	CASSPASSALASYTF	TGTGCCAGCAGCCCCGCTTCGTCCGCCCTCGCGAGCTACACCTTC
.	TRBV5-1	TRBD2	16	TRBJ2-7	CASSLALTSGAYEQYF	TGCGCCAGCAGCTTGGCCTTAACAAGCGGGGCCTACGAGCAGTACTTC
.	TRBV5-8	.	14	TRBJ2-7	CASSLGGLPREQYF	TGTGCCAGCAGCTTGGGCGGGCTCCCTCGGGAGCAGTACTTC
.	TRBV7-6	.	15	TRBJ2-1	CASSRANVAPNEQFF	TGTGCCAGCAGCCGCGCCAATGTGGCACCCAATGAGCAGTTCTTC
.	TRBV9	.	14	TRBJ1-5	CASSPGHSNQPQHF	TGTGCCAGCAGCCCAGGACACAGCAATCAGCCCCAGCATTTT
.	TRBV9	TRBD2	15	TRBJ2-3	CASSVAGGQFSAQYF	TGTGCCAGCAGCGTAGCGGGGGGGCAGTTTAGTGCGCAGTATTTT
.	TRBV18	.	16	TRBJ1-2	CASSPQTGAGNYGYTF	TGTGCCAGCTCACCTCAAACCGGGGCGGGTAACTATGGCTACACCTTC
few	TRBV5-1	TRBD1	15	TRBJ2-1	CASSSYGDRGNEQFF	TGCGCCAGCAGCTCCTACGGGGACAGGGGCAATGAGCAGTTCTTC
.	TRBV4-3	TRBD2	15	TRBJ2-1	CASSQRLADYNEQFF	TGCGCCAGCAGCCAACGGCTAGCGGACTACAATGAGCAGTTCTTC
many	TRBV4-1	TRBD1	16	TRBJ1-6	CASSQQGQNYNSPLHF	TGCGCCAGCAGCCAACAGGGACAGAACTATAATTCACCCCTCCACTTT
.	TRBV6-1	.	15	TRBJ1-5	CASNDGGPGVQPQHF	TGTGCCAGCAACGACGGCGGCCCAGGGGTCCAGCCCCAGCATTTT
.	TRBV28	.	12	TRBJ1-2	CASSSGQRGYTF	TGTGCCAGCAGCTCTGGACAGAGGGGCTACACCTTC
few	TRBV7-2	TRBD2	16	TRBJ2-3	CASSRDIAGGGDTQYF	TGTGCCAGCAGCCGAGACATAGCGGGAGGGGGGGATACGCAGTATTTT